This paragraph reports one TCR beta chain. Antigen: not known. Time point indicated: week 11, during vaccination. Every single dose of the vaccine, 300 ug of mutant IDH1 20-mer peptide, came with topical imiquimod. Germline lookup yields CDR1 SGHTA and CDR2 FQGNSA. This CDR3 is built from 14 residues. Losses at the gene ends were 2 bases for V and 2 bases for J; bases not matched to a gene: 3. These data belong to a study of a mutant IDH1 vaccine in newly diagnosed glioma. The wider study: Commencement of vaccination occurred 4-6 weeks following radiotherapy alone, or concurrently with temozolomide cycles.

Profiling relied on immunoSEQ multiplex PCR, and the TCRdb table lists in-frame clones only, not all of them. Of 100,000 to 120,000 clones in the sample, 85% to 90% were seen once. This chain links TRBV7-2 with TRBJ2-7; 7 bases align to TRBD2. This TCR was recovered from a woman aged 50 to 60 with glioma. Source: PBMCs, taken from a glioma patient whose treatment included an IDH1 peptide vaccine. The CDR3 protein is CASSLSSGAYEQYF. The CDR3, as DNA: TGTGCCAGCAGCTTATCTAGCGGAGCCTACGAGCAGTACTTC.